A selection of T cell receptor beta chains follows, all from one sample in a study of blood T cells in healthy people across ages. TCRdb reprocessed the 5' RACE reads with MiXCR, giving one entry per CDR3 protein. The sample yields about a million distinct CDR3 sequences, roughly two fifths seen once. Sequenced: blood. These receptors originate from a man between 18 and 29 years old in good health. Each CDR3 is given with its conserved first and last residue. Fields, in order: V gene, clone size, D gene, J gene, CDR3 DNA, CDR3 protein. The D gene is left open where the match is weak. Clone sizes are given selectively: once, few, many, or a class where the clone is expanded.

TRBV9	.	.	TRBJ1-3	TGTGCCAGCACCCGAAGAGGGACGGGCTCTGGAAACACCATATATTTT	CASTRRGTGSGNTIYF
TRBV9	few	TRBD2	TRBJ2-5	TGTGCCAGCAGCCCATCCGGGACTAGTCAAGAGACCCAGTACTTC	CASSPSGTSQETQYF
TRBV20-1	few	.	TRBJ1-3	TGCAGTGCTAGACGGCGGGTAAACTCTGGAAACACCATATATTTT	CSARRRVNSGNTIYF
TRBV7-2	few	TRBD1	TRBJ1-2	TGTGCCAGCAGCTCCGTCGGGATGACAGGGAATGGCTACACCTTC	CASSSVGMTGNGYTF
TRBV5-1	.	.	TRBJ1-5	TGCGCCAGCAGCTGGAGGGGAGATCAGCCCCAGCATTTT	CASSWRGDQPQHF
TRBV28	many	TRBD1	TRBJ2-6	TGTGCCAGCAGTTTAGACAGGGCTGGGGCCAACGTCCTGACTTTC	CASSLDRAGANVLTF
TRBV6-6	few	TRBD1	TRBJ1-2	TGTGCCAGCAGCTCCACCTCCGGGACAGGGCTAGTAGGCTACACCTTC	CASSSTSGTGLVGYTF
TRBV6-1	.	.	TRBJ1-5	TGTGCCAGCAGTGCCACACTTCACTATCAGCCCCAGCATTTT	CASSATLHYQPQHF
TRBV7-9	many	TRBD1	TRBJ2-7	TGTGCCAGCAGCCTTTTCGGGACAGACAGCTACGAGCAGTACTTC	CASSLFGTDSYEQYF
TRBV28	once	.	TRBJ1-6	TGTGCCAGCACCAGGGGCATCCCCTATAATTCACCCCTCCACTTT	CASTRGIPYNSPLHF
TRBV5-1	.	.	TRBJ2-5	TGCGCCAGCAGCCGGAGCGGGGACACTCAAGAGACCCAGTACTTC	CASSRSGDTQETQYF